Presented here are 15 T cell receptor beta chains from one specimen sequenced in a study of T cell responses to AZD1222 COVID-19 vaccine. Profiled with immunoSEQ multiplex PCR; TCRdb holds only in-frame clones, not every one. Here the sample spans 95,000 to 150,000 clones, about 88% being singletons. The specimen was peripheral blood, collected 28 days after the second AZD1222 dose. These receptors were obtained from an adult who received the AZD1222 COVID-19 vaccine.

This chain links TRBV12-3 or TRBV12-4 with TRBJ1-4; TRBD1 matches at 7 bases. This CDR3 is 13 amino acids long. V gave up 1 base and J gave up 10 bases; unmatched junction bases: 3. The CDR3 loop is CASSLGQGGKLFF. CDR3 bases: TGTGCCAGCAGTTTAGGACAGGGAGGAAAACTGTTTTTT.

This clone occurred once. Here the CDR3 reads CASTPRSIVYYGYTF. DNA of the CDR3: TGTGCCAGCACCCCCAGGTCAATTGTGTACTATGGCTACACCTTC. The V call is TRBV7-9, the J call TRBJ1-2, with D uncertain. Trimming took off 7 bases at V and 3 bases at J, with 18 bases between the two ends. The CDR3 totals 15 residues. CDR1 is SEHNR, CDR2 FQNEAQ, per germline (reference sequence).

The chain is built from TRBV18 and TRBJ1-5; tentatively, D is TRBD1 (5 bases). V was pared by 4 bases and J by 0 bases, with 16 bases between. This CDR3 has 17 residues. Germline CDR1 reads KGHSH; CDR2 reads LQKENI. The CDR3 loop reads CASSRVGTGDSNQPQHF. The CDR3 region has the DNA TGTGCCAGCTCACGTGTGGGTACGGGGGATAGCAATCAGCCCCAGCATTTT. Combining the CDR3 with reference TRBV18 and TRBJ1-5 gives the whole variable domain NAGVMQNPRHLVRRRGQEARLRCSPMKGHSHVYWYRQLPEEGLKFMVYLQKENIIDESGMPKERFSAEFPKEGPSILRIQQVVRGDSAAYFCASSRVGTGDSNQPQHFGDGTRLSIL.

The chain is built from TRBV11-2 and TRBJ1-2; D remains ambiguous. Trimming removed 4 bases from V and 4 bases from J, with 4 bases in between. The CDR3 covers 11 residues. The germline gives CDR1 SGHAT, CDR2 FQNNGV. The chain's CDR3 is CASSSPYGYTF. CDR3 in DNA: TGTGCCAGCAGCTCTCCCTATGGCTACACCTTC. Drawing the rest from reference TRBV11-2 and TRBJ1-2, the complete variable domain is EAGVAQSPRYKIIEKRQSVAFWCNPISGHATLYWYQQILGQGPKLLIQFQNNGVVDDSQLPKDRFSAERLKGVDSTLKIQPAKLEDSAVYLCASSSPYGYTFGSGTRLTVV.

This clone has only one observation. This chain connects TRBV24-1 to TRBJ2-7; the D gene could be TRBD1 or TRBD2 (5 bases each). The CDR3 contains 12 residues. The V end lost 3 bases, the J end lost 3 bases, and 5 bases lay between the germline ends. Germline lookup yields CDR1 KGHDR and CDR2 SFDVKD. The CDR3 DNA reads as TGTGCCACCAGTGATGGGGGCTACGAGCAGTACTTC. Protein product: CATSDGGYEQYF.

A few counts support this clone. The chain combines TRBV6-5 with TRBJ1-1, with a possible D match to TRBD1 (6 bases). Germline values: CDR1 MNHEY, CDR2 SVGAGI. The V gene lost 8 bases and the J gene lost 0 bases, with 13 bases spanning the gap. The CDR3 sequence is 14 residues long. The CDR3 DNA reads TGTGCCAGCTTGACAGGCTCTATGAACACTGAAGCTTTCTTT. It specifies CASLTGSMNTEAFF.

CDR3 nucleotide sequence: TGTGCCAGCAGTGGGGGTTTCGCCTCTGGAAACACCATATATTTT. This sequence encodes CASSGGFASGNTIYF. This chain uses TRBV28 with TRBJ1-3; D possibly corresponds to TRBD1 (5 bases). Trimming shortened V by 5 bases and J by 0 bases, and 11 bases separated the two germline ends. Germline V gene lookup returns CDR1 MDHEN and CDR2 SYDVKM. The CDR3 sequence is 15 residues long.

DNA of the CDR3: TGTGCCAGCAGTGAAAAGTCCCTCCACTTT. Its protein product is CASSEKSLHF. The rearrangement links TRBV6-1 to TRBJ1-6; no firm D call. Germline lookup yields CDR1 MNHNS and CDR2 SASEGT. This CDR3 contains 10 residues. V lost 2 bases and J lost 14, with 4 bases in between.

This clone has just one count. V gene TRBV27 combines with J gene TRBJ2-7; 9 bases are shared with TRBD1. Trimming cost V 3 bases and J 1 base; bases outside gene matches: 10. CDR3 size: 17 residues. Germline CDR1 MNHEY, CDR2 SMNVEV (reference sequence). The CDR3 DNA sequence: TGTGCCAGCAGTTTTCGCAACCACGGGACAGGGTCCTACGAGCAGTACTTC. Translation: CASSFRNHGTGSYEQYF.

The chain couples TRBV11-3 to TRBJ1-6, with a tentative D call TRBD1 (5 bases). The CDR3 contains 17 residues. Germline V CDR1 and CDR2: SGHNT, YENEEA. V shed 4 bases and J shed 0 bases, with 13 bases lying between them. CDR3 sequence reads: CASSSYRTGSYNSPLHF. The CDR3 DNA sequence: TGTGCCAGCAGCTCGTACAGGACGGGCTCCTATAATTCACCCCTCCACTTT.

The CDR3 nucleotides are TGTGCCAGTAGAGCAGACAGGGCGGAAAATTCACCCCTCCACTTT. Its translation: CASRADRAENSPLHF. The chain has TRBV19 and TRBJ1-6, with 7 positions matching TRBD1. Germline CDR1 LNHDA, CDR2 SQIVND (reference sequence). There are 15 residues in the CDR3. J was trimmed by 7 bases and V by 6 bases; bases with no gene match: 9.

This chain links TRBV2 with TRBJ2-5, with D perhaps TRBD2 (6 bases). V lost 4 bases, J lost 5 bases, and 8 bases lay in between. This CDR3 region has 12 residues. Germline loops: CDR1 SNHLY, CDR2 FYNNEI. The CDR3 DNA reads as TGTGCCAGCAGTGTGGAGGGGGAGACCCAGTACTTC. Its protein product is CASSVEGETQYF.

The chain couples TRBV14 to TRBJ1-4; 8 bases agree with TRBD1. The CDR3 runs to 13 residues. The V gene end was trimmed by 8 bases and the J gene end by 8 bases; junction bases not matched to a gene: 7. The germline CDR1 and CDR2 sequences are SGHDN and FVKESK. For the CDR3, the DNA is TGTGCCAGCTCTCGAGACAGGGGAGAAAAACTGTTTTTT. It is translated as CASSRDRGEKLFF.

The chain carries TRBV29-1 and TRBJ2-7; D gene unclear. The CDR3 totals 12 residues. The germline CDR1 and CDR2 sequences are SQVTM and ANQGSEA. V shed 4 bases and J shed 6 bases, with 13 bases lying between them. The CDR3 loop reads CSVAPSVSEQYF. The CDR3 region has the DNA TGCAGCGTTGCCCCCTCCGTTAGCGAGCAGTACTTC.

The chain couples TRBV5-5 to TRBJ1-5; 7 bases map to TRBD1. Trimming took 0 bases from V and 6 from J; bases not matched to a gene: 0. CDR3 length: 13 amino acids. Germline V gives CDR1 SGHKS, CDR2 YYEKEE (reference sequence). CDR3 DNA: TGTGCCAGCAGCTTGGGACAGGGTCAGCCCCAGCATTTT. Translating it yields CASSLGQGQPQHF.